This T cell receptor beta chain appears in the sequencing data of a study of blood T cell repertoires in COVID-19. Turning to the study itself: PBMCs, B-cell-depleted T cells, or T cells provided the cDNA or gDNA that made up the material.

V shed 0 bases and J 9 bases; nucleotides not matched to a gene: 10. Germline loops: CDR1 LNHDA, CDR2 SQIVND (reference sequence). The CDR3 consists of 17 residues. Under the authors' procedure: Amplification of reference gene primers was used by the study to estimate nucleated cell counts. Data came from immunoSEQ multiplex PCR; TCRdb stores just in-frame clones and leaves some out. The D gene and trimming were derived from the DNA, and the V and J assignments and clone size from that table. Among a few hundred thousand clones listed, about 87% were seen once. This clone was seen only a few times. The receptor was isolated from a human donor in a cohort sampled during active COVID-19. The chain employs TRBV19 and TRBJ2-1; 11 nucleotides agree with TRBD2. Specimen: peripheral blood. CDR3 residues: CASSIERGLAGGGEQFF. CDR3 coding DNA: TGTGCCAGTAGTATAGAGCGCGGGCTAGCGGGAGGAGGTGAGCAGTTCTTC.